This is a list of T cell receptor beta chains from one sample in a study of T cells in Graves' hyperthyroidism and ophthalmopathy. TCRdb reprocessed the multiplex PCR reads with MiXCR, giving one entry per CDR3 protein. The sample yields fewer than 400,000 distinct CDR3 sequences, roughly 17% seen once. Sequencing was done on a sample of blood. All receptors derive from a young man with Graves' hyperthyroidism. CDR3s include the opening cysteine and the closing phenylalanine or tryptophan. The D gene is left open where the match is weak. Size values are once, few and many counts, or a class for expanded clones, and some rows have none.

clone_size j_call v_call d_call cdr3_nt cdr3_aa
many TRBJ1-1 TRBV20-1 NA TGCAGTGCTAGTCCCGGCCGGGGGCCCTTGCGCCGAGCTTTCTTT CSASPGRGPLRRAFF
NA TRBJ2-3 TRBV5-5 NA TGTGCCAGCAGCTTGGCCCCTAGCCAAATGGAGGATACGCAGTATTTT CASSLAPSQMEDTQYF
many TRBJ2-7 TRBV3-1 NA TGTGCCAGCAGCCAAGATAGACTTGCTGAGCAGTACTTC CASSQDRLAEQYF
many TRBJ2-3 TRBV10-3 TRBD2 TGTGCCATCAGTTCCGGGACTAGGTATACCGGCACAGATACGCAGTATTTT CAISSGTRYTGTDTQYF
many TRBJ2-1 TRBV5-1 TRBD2 TGCGCCAGCAGCCCCTCTAGCGGGAGCTCCTACAATGAGCAGTTCTTC CASSPSSGSSYNEQFF
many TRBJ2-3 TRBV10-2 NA TGCGCCAGCAGGGAGGCTAGCGGCACAGATACGCAGTATTTT CASREASGTDTQYF
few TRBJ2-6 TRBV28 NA TGTGCCAGCAGTGTAGGTGGGGCCAACGTCCTGACTTTC CASSVGGANVLTF
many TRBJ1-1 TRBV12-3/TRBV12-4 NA TGTGCCAGCTTAGGTCCCTCTGCACTGAACACTGAAGCTTTCTTT CASLGPSALNTEAFF
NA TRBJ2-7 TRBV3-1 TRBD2 TGTGCCAGCAGCCAAGATTTGGCTAGCGGGAGGGCCGGCTACGAGCAGTACTTC CASSQDLASGRAGYEQYF
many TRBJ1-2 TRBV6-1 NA TGTGCCAGCAGTTCCATCGGGGGTGTTGGCTATGGCTACACCTTC CASSSIGGVGYGYTF
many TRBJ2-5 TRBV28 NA TGTGCCAGCAGTAAATGGGAGACCCAGTACTTC CASSKWETQYF
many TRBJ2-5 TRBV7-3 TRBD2 TGTGCCAGCAGCACCAATAGCGGGAGGTTAGAGACCCAGTACTTC CASSTNSGRLETQYF
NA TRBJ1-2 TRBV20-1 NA TGCAGTGCTAGAGCAGCGACTAACTATGGCTACACCTTC CSARAATNYGYTF
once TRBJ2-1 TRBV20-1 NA TGCAGTGCCCGTGAGGGGTACAACAATGAGCAGTTCTTC CSAREGYNNEQFF
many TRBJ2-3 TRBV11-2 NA TGTGCCGTTAGGGGCGGAAGCACAGATACGCAGTATTTT CAVRGGSTDTQYF
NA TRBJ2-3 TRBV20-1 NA TGCAGTGCCAAGCGGGTAGGGGGCACAGATACGCAGTATTTT CSAKRVGGTDTQYF
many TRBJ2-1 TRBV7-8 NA TGTGCCAGCACCCCGGGACTCTACAATGAGCAGTTCTTC CASTPGLYNEQFF
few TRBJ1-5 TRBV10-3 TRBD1 TGTGCCAGTGGGACAGACGAAGATCAGCCCCAGCATTTT CASGTDEDQPQHF
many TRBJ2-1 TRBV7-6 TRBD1 TGTGCCAGCACCGAACTCGGGACAGGGGTTGGTGAGCAGTTCTTC CASTELGTGVGEQFF
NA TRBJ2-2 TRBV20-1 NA TGCAGTGCTAGAGATGCCCCCGACACCGGGGAGCTGTTTTTT CSARDAPDTGELFF
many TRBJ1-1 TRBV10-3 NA TGTGCCATCAGGGACATGGATGAAGCTTTCTTT CAIRDMDEAFF
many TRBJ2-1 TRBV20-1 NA TGCAGTGCTAGAGTAAGGGGGCGGGGGGCGTTTTTAAATGAGCAGTTCTTC CSARVRGRGAFLNEQFF
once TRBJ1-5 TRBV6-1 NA TGTGCCAGCAGTGAAGTGCCGGGTCAGCCCCAGCATTTT CASSEVPGQPQHF
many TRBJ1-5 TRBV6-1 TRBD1 TGTGCCAGCAGTACTCGGACAGGGTATCAGCCCCAGCATTTT CASSTRTGYQPQHF
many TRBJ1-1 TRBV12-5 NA TGTGCTAGTGGTGAGGGTGGGCTCGGCGCTTTCTTT CASGEGGLGAFF
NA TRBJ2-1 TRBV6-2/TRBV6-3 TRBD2 TGTGCCAGCACCCGGACTAGCGGGTTCTCCTACAATGAGCAGTTCTTC CASTRTSGFSYNEQFF
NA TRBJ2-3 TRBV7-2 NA TGTGCCAGCAGCTTAGTTTTGAGCAGTGCAGATACGCAGTATTTT CASSLVLSSADTQYF
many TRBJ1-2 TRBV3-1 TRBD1 TGTGCCAGCAGCCAGCCCCGGGACAGGGAGGACGGCTACACCTTC CASSQPRDREDGYTF
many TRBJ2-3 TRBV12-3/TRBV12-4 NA TGTGCCAGCAGACCAGCGGCCGACCTAGATACGCAGTATTTT CASRPAADLDTQYF
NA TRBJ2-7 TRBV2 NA TGTGCCAGCAGTTTTCGACAGACCTACGAGCAGTACTTC CASSFRQTYEQYF
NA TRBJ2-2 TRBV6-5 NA TGTGCCAGCAGTTACTCCGTTGGCAGTCCCGGGGAGCTGTTTTTT CASSYSVGSPGELFF
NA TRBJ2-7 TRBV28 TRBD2 TGTGCCAGCAGTTCGGGACTAGCGGGGATCTACGAGCAGTACTTC CASSSGLAGIYEQYF
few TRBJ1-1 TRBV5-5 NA TGTGCCAGCAGCTTGGGGACTCCCGGTAACACTGAGGCTTTCTTT CASSLGTPGNTEAFF
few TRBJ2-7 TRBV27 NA TGTGCCAGCCGGGCGAGGGACTACGAGCAGTACTTC CASRARDYEQYF
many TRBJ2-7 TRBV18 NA TGTGCCAGCTCACCACAGAGGGAGGCTTCCTACGAGCAGTACTTC CASSPQREASYEQYF
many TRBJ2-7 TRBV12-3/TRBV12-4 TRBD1 TGTGCCAGCAGCCCCGGGACAGCCTACGAGCAGTACTTC CASSPGTAYEQYF
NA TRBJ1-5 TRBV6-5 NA TGTGCCAGCAGTTACACTGGGGCTGGCAATCAGCCCCAGCATTTT CASSYTGAGNQPQHF
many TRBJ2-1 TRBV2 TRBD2 TGTGCCAGCAGTGACCTAGGGGTTGGGGTCGGCGGGACTAGCGGGGGGAATGAGCAGTTCTTC CASSDLGVGVGGTSGGNEQFF
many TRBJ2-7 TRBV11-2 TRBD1 TGTGCCAGCAGCTTAGAGGACAGGGATTCCTACGAGCAGTACTTC CASSLEDRDSYEQYF
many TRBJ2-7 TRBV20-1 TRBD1 TGCAGTCCCTCCGGGGGACAGGGGGTATACGAGCAGTACTTC CSPSGGQGVYEQYF
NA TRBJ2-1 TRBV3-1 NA TGTGCCAGCAGTGCCAACATGGGAGGAGATGAGCAGTTCTTC CASSANMGGDEQFF
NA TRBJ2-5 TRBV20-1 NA TGCAGTGCTAGAGAGGCCAGACTCGGGGAGACCCAGTACTTC CSAREARLGETQYF
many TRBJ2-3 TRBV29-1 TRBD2 TGCAGCGTACTAGCGGATCGGGTCGCAGATACGCAGTATTTT CSVLADRVADTQYF